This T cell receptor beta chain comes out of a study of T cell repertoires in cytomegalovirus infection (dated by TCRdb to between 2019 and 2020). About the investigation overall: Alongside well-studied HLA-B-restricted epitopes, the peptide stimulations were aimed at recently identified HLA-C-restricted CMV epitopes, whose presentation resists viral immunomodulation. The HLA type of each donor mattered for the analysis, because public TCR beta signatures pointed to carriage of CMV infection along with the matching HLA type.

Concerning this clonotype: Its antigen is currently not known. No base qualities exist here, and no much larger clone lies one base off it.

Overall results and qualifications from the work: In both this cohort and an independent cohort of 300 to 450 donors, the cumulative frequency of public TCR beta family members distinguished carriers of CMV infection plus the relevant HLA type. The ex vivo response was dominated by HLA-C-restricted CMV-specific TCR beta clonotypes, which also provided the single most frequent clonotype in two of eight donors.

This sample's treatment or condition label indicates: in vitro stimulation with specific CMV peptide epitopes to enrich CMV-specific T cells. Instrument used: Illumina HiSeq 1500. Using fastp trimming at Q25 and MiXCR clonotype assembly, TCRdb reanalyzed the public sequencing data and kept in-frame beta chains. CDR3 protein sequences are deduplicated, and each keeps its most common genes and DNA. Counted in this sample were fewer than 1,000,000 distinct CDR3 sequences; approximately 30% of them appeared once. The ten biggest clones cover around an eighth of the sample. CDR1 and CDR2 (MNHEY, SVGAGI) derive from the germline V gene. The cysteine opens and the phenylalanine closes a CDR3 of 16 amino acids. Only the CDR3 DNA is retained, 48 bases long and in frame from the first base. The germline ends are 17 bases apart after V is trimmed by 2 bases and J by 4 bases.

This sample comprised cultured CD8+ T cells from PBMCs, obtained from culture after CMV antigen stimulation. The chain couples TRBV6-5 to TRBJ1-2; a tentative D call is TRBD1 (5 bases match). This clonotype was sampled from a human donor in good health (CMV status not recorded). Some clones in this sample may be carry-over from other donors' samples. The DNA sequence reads TGTGCCAGCAGTTACGGGGGGGGTGAGACGGGCTATGGCTACACCTTC. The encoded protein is CASSYGGGETGYGYTF.